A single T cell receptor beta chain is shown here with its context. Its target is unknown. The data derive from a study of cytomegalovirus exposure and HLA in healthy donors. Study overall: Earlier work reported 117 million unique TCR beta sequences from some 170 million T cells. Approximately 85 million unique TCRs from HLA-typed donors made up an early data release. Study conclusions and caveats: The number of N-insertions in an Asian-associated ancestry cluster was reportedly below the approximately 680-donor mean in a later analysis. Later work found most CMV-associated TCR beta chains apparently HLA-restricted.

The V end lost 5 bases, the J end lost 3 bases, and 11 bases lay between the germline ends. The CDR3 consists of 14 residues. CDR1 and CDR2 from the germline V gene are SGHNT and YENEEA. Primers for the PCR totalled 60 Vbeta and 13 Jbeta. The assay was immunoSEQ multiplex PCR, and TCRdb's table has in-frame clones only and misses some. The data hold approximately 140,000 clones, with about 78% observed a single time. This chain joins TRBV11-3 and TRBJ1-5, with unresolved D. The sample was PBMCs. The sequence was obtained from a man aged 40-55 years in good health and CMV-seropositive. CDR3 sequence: CASSLSGINQPQHF. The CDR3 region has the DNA TGTGCCAGCAGCCTCTCGGGGATCAATCAGCCCCAGCATTTT.